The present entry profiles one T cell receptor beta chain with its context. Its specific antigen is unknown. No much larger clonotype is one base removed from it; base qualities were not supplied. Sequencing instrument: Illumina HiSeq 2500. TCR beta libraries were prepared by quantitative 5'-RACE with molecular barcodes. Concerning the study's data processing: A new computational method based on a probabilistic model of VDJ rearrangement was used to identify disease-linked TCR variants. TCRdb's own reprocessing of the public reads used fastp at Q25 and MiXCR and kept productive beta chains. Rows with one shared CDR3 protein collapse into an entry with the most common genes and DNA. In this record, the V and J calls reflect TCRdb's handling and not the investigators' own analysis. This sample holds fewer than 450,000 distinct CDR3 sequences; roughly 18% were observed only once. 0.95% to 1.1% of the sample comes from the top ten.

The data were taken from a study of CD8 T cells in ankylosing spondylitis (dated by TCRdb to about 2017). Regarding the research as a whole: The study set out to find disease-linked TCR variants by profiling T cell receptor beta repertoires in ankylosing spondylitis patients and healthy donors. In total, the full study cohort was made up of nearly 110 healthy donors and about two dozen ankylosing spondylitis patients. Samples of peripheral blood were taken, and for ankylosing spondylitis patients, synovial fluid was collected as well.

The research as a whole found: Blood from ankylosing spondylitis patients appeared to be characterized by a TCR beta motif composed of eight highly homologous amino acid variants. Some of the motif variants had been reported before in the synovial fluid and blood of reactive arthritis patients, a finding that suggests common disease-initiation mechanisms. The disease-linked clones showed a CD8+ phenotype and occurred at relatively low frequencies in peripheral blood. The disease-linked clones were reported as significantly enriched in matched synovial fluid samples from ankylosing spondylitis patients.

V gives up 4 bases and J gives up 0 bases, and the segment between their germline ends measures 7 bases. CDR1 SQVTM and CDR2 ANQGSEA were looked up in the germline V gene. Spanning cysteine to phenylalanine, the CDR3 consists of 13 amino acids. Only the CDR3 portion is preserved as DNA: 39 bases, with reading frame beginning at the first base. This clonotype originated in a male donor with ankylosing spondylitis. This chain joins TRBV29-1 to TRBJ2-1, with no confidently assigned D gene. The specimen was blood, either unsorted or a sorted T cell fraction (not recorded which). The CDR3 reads CSVVAPSYNEQFF. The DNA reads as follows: TGCAGCGTTGTCGCCCCCTCCTACAATGAGCAGTTCTTC.